The 8 T cell receptor beta chains below all came from one sample that was sequenced in a study of T cells in women clearing cervical HPV infection. Profiled with immunoSEQ multiplex PCR; TCRdb holds only in-frame clones, not every one. The sample's table shows 11,000 to 15,000 clones. Sequencing was carried out using blood buffy coat. Source of these receptors: a woman aged 18-70 years with a cervical HPV16 infection that either progressed to CIN3+ or cleared (not recorded which).

Points on this clone: The CDR3 end falls 3 residues outside the read, so it is completed with the germline J gene. The chain combines TRBV20-1 with TRBJ1-5; a weak D match, TRBD1 (6 bases). Deletions cut 3 bases from V and 6 bases from J, with 12 bases between. Germline CDR1 reads DFQATT; CDR2 reads SNEGSKA (reference sequence). The CDR3 totals 13 residues. CDR3 region: CSARRTGFQPQHF. The sequenced part of the CDR3 DNA is TGCAGTGCTAGGCGAACAGGGTTTCAGCCC.

Notes on this clone: The read comes to an end 3 residues before the CDR3 does, leaving the germline J gene to fill in the end. The J gene is TRBJ2-1, the V gene TRBV6-1; TRBD2 matches at 8 bases. There are 15 residues in the CDR3. The ends lost 1 base at V and 6 bases at J; junction bases unmatched: 5. Germline CDR1 MNHNS, CDR2 SASEGT. The CDR3 is CASSEVSGGSNEQFF. Partial CDR3 DNA: TGTGCCAGCAGTGAAGTAAGCGGGGGAAGCAATGAG.

As concerns this clone: The read stops 3 residues short of the end of the CDR3; the missing end is completed from the germline J gene. V and J are TRBV6-2 or TRBV6-3 and TRBJ1-5, with D perhaps matching TRBD1 (6 bases). This CDR3 spans 16 amino acids. V was cut by 4 bases and J by 0 bases, with 13 bases left in between. Germline CDR1 MNHEY, CDR2 SVGEGT. CDR3 amino acids: CASSSPRQASNQPQHF. Partial CDR3 DNA: TGTGCCAGCAGTTCCCCTCGACAGGCTAGCAATCAGCCC.

As concerns this clone: The CDR3 is cut off 3 residues early in the read; its end comes from the germline J gene. This sequence joins TRBV2 and TRBJ2-5; possibly TRBD1 for D (6 bases). CDR1 is SNHLY, CDR2 FYNNEI, per germline. The germline V and J ends were trimmed by 4 bases and 5 bases, with 11 bases remaining between them. The CDR3 has 13 residues. CDR3 sequence reads: CASSGGPEETQYF. The covered CDR3 bases are TGTGCCAGCAGTGGGGGGCCAGAGGAGACC. Supplemented by reference TRBV2 and TRBJ2-5, the full variable domain reads EPEVTQTPSHQVTQMGQEVILRCVPISNHLYFYWYRQILGQKVEFLVSFYNNEISEKSEIFDDQFSVERPDGSNFTLKIRSTKLEDSAMYFCASSGGPEETQYFGPGTRLLVL.

Turning to this clone: The read is 3 residues too short to cover the CDR3 end, so that end is filled in from the germline J gene. The chain couples TRBV6-1 to TRBJ1-5, with 8 bases lining up with TRBD1. The CDR3 spans 18 residues. After removal of 5 bases from V and 6 bases from J, the junction contained 18 bases not matched to a gene. The germline gives CDR1 MNHNS, CDR2 SASEGT. The CDR3 protein is CASSQVRTGLIRGQPQHF. CDR3 DNA (partial): TGTGCCAGCAGTCAAGTGAGGACAGGGTTGATAAGAGGTCAGCCC.

About this clone: The CDR3 extends 3 residues past the end of the read, so its final part is completed from the germline J gene. This chain uses TRBV28 with TRBJ1-2, with a possible D match to TRBD1 (6 bases). V gave up 5 bases and J gave up 4 bases, with 20 bases separating them. The CDR3 covers 16 residues. The germline V gene has CDR1 MDHEN and CDR2 SYDVKM. The part of the CDR3 DNA that was read is TGTGCCAGCAGTCTGGGGCGGACAGCACCCCTCTATGGC. Protein: CASSLGRTAPLYG. The CDR3 reads in full as CASSLGRTAPLYGYTF.

Of note for this clone: The CDR3 end is not reached by the read, which stops 3 residues before it; the germline J gene fills it in. Other DNA sequences in this specimen translate into the identical CDR3. The chain is built from TRBV2 and TRBJ1-2, with TRBD1 identical over 7 bases. Germline loops: CDR1 SNHLY, CDR2 FYNNEI. CDR3 length equals 15 residues. The trim removed 0 bases at V and 3 bases at J, leaving 4 bases unmatched. The chain's CDR3 is CASSEAGGKYYGYTF. CDR3 DNA (partial): TGTGCCAGCAGTGAAGCAGGGGGCAAATACTATGGC.

CDR3 sequence: CASSPPTGSSNEQFF. CDR3 DNA (partial): TGTGCCAGCTCACCCCCGACAGGGTCGAGCAATGAG. The chain carries TRBV18 and TRBJ2-1; 7 bases agree with TRBD1. The read terminates 3 residues before the CDR3 end, so the remaining end is supplied by the germline J gene. CDR1 and CDR2 from the germline V gene are KGHSH and LQKENI. The V gene end was trimmed by 3 bases and the J gene end by 6 bases; junction bases not matched to a gene: 8. The length of the CDR3 is 15 residues.